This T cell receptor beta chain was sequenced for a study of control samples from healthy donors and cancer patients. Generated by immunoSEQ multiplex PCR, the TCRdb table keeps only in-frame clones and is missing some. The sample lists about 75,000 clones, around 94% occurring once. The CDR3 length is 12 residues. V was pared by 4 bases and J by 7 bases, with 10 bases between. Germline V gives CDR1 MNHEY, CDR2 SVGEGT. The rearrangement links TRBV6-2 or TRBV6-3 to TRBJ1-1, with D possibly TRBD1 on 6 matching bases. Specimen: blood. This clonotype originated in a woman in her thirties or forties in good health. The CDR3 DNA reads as TGTGCCAGCAGTTCTTGGACAGTTGAAGCTTTCTTT. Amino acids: CASSSWTVEAFF.